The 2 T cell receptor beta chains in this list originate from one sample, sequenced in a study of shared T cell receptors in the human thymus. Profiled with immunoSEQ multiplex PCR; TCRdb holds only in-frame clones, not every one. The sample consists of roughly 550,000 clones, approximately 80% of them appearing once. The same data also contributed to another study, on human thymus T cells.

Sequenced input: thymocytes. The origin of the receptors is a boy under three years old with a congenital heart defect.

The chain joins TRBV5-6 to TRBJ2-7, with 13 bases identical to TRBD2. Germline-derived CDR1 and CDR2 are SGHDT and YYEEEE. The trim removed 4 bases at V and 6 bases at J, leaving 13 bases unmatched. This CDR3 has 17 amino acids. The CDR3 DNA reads TGTGCCAGCAGCGCCGGGACTAGCGGGAATCGGGCTGGCGAGCAGTACTTC. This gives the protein CASSAGTSGNRAGEQYF.

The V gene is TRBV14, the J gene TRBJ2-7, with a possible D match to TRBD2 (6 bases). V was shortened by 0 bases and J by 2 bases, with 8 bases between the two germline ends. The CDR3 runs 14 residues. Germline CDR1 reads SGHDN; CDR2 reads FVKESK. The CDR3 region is CASSQDGSTYEQYF. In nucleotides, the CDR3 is TGTGCCAGCAGCCAAGACGGGAGTACCTACGAGCAGTACTTC.